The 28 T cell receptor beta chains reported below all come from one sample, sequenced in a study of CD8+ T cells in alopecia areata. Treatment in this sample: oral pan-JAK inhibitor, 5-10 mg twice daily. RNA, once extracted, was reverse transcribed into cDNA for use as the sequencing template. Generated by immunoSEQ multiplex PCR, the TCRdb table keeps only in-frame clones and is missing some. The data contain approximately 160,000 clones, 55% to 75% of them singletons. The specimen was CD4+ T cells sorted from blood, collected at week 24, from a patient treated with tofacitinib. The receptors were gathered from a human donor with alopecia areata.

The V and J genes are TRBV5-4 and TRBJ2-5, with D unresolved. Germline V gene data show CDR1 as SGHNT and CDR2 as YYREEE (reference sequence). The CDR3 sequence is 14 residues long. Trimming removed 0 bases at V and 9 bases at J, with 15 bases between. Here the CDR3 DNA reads TGTGCCAGCAGCTTGGGGCCCGGCCCGGGTGCCCAGTACTTC. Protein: CASSLGPGPGAQYF. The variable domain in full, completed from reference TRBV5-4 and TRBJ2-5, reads ETGVTQSPTHLIKTRGQQVTLRCSSQSGHNTVSWYQQALGQGPQFIFQYYREEENGRGNFPPRFSGLQFPNYSSELNVNALELDDSALYLCASSLGPGPGAQYFGPGTRLLVL.

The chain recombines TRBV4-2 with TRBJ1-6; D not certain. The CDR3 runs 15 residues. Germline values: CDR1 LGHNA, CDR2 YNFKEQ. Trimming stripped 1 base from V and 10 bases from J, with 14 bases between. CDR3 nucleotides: TGTGCCAGCAGCCAAGTTAGGTCAGGAGGATCACCCCTCCACTTT. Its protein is CASSQVRSGGSPLHF.

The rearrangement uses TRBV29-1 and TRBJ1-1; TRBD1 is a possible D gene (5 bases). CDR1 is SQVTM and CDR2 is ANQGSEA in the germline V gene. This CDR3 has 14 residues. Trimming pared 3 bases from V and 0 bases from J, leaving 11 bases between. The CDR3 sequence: CSVDGRVLNTEAFF. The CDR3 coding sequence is TGCAGCGTTGACGGCAGGGTCCTGAACACTGAAGCTTTCTTT.

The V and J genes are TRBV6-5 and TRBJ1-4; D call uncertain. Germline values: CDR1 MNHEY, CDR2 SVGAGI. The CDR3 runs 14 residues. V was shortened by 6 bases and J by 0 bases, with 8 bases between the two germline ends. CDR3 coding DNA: TGTGCCAGCAGACCAACAACAACTAATGAAAAACTGTTTTTT. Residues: CASRPTTTNEKLFF.

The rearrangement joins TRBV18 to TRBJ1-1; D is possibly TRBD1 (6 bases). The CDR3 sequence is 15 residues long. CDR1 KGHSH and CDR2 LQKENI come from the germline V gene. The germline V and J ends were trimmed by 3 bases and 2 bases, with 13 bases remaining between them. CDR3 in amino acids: CASSPDRKLNTEAFF. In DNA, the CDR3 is TGTGCCAGCTCACCCGACAGGAAGTTAAACACTGAAGCTTTCTTT.

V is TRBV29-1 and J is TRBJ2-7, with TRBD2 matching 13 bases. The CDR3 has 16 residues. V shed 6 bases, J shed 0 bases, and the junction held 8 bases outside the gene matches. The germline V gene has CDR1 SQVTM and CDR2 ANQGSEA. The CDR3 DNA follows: TGCAGCGTCCAGGGACTAGCGGGACGTAGCTCCTACGAGCAGTACTTC. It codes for CSVQGLAGRSSYEQYF.

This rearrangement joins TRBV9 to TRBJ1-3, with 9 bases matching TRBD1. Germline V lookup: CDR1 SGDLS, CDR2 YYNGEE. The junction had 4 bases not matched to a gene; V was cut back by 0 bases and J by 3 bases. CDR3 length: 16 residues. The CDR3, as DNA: TGTGCCAGCAGCGTAGAGGGGACAGGGTATGGAAACACCATATATTTT. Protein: CASSVEGTGYGNTIYF.

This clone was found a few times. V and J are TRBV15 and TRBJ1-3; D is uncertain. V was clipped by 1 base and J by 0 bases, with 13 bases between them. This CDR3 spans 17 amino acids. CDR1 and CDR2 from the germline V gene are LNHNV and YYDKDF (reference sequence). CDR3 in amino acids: CATSRAEGWGSGNTIYF. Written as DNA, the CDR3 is TGTGCCACCAGCAGAGCGGAGGGCTGGGGCTCTGGAAACACCATATATTTT. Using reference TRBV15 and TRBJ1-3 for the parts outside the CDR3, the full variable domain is DAMVIQNPRYQVTQFGKPVTLSCSQTLNHNVMYWYQQKSSQAPKLLFHYYDKDFNNEADTPDNFQSRRPNTSFCFLDIRSPGLGDTAMYLCATSRAEGWGSGNTIYFGEGSWLTVV.

CDR3 amino acids: CAWMIGLLTTEAFF. The CDR3 DNA sequence: TGTGCCTGGATGATAGGGCTTCTGACTACTGAAGCTTTCTTT. The chain uses TRBV30 and TRBJ1-1; D gene uncertain. The CDR3 runs 14 residues. Germline CDR1 GTSNPN, CDR2 SVGIG (reference sequence). V lost 4 bases, J lost 5 bases, and 17 bases lay in between.

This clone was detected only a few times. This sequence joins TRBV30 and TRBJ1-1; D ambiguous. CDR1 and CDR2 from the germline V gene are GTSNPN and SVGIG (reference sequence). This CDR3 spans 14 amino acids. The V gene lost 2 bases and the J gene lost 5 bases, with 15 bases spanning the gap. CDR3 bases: TGTGCCTGGAGTCCCGGGAGGTTAGGAACTGAAGCTTTCTTT. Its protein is CAWSPGRLGTEAFF.

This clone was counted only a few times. For the CDR3, the DNA is TGTGCCAGCAGCCAAGAGGCGCCAGCACACGAGCAGTACTTC. Encoded protein: CASSQEAPAHEQYF. The gene calls are TRBV7-9 and TRBJ2-7; D unclear. Germline V CDR1 and CDR2: SEHNR, FQNEAQ (reference sequence). V was shortened by 5 bases and J by 5 bases, with 16 bases between the two germline ends. The CDR3 consists of 14 residues.

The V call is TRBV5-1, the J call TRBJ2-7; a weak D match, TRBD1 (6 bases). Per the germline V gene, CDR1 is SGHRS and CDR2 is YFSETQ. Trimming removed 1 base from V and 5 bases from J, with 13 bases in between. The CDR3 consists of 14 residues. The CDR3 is CASSLNPGDDEQYF. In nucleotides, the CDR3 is TGCGCCAGCAGCTTGAATCCAGGGGACGACGAGCAGTACTTC.

CDR3 DNA: TGCAGTGCTAGGGACAAGGCTGAAGCTTTCTTT. It translates to CSARDKAEAFF. The chain couples TRBV20-1 to TRBJ1-1; maybe TRBD1 (5 bases). The V end was cut by 3 bases, the J end by 6 bases, with 8 bases between. The CDR3 runs to 11 residues. Germline lookup yields CDR1 DFQATT and CDR2 SNEGSKA (reference sequence).

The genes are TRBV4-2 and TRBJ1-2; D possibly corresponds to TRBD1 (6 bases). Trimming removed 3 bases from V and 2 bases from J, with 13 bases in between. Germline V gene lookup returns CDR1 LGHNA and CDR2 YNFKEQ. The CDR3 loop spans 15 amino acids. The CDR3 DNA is TGTGCCAGCAGCCAGGTGGACAGAGACAACTATGGCTACACCTTC. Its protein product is CASSQVDRDNYGYTF.

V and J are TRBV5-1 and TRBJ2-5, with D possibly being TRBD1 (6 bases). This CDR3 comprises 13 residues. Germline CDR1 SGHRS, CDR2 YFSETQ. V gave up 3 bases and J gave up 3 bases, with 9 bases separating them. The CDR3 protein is CASSYGTKETQYF. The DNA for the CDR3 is TGCGCCAGCAGCTATGGGACAAAAGAGACCCAGTACTTC.

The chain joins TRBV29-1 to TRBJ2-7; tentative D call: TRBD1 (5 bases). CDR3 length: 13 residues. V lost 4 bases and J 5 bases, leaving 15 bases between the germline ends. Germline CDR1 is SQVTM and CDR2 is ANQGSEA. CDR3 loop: CSVARGPEDEQYF. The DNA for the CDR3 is TGCAGCGTTGCAAGGGGCCCCGAGGACGAGCAGTACTTC.

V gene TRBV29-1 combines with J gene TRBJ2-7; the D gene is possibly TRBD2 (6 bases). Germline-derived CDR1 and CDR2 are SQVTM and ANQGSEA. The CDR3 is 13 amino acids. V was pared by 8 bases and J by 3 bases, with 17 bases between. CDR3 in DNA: TGCAGCTCAGGAGGGCCTCCAGACTACGAGCAGTACTTC. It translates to CSSGGPPDYEQYF.

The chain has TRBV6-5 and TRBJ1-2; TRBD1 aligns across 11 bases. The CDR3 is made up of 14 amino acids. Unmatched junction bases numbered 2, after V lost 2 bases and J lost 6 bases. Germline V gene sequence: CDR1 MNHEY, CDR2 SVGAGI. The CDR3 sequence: CASSYGDRGNGYTF. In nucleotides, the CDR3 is TGTGCCAGCAGTTACGGGGACAGGGGGAATGGCTACACCTTC.

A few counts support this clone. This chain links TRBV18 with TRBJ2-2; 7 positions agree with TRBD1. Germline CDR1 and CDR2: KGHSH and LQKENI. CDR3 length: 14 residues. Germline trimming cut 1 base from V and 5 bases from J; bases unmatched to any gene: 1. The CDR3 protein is CASSPLQGTGELFF. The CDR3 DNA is TGTGCCAGCTCACCACTACAGGGGACCGGGGAGCTGTTTTTT.

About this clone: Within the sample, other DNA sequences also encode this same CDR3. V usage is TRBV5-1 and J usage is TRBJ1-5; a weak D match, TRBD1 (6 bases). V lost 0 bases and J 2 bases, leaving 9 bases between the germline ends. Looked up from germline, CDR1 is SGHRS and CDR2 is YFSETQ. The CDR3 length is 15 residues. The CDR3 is CASSLEGGGNQPQHF. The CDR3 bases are TGCGCCAGCAGCTTGGAGGGGGGTGGCAATCAGCCCCAGCATTTT. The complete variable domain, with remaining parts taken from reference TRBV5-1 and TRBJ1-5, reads KAGVTQTPRYLIKTRGQQVTLSCSPISGHRSVSWYQQTPGQGLQFLFEYFSETQRNKGNFPGRFSGRQFSNSRSEMNVSTLELGDSALYLCASSLEGGGNQPQHFGDGTRLSIL.

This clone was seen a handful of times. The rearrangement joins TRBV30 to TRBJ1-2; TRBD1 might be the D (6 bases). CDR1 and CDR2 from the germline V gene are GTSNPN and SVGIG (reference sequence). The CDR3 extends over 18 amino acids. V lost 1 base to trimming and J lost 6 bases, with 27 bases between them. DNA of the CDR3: TGTGCCTGGAGTGGTTCCCTTCTCGACAGGCTACTAATAAATGGCTACACCTTC. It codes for CAWSGSLLDRLLINGYTF. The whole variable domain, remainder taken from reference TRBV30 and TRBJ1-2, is SQTIHQWPATLVQPVGSPLSLECTVEGTSNPNLYWYRQAAGRGLQLLFYSVGIGQISSEVPQNLSASRPQDRQFILSSKKLLLSDSGFYLCAWSGSLLDRLLINGYTFGSGTRLTVV.

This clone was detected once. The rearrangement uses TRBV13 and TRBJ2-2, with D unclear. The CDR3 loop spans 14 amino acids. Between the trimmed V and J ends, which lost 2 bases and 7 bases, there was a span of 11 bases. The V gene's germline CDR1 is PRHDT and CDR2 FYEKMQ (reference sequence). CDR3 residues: CASSLSPWVGELFF. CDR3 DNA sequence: TGTGCCAGCAGCTTAAGCCCCTGGGTCGGGGAGCTGTTTTTT. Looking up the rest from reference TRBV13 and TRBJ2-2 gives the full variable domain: AAGVIQSPRHLIKEKRETATLKCYPIPRHDTVYWYQQGPGQDPQFLISFYEKMQSDKGSIPDRFSAQQFSDYHSELNMSSLELGDSALYFCASSLSPWVGELFFGEGSRLTVL.

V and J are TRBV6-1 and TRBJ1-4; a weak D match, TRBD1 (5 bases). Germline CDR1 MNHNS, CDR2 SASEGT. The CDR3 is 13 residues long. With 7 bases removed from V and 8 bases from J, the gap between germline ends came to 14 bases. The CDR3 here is CASKGLWREKLFF. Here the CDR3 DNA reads TGTGCCAGCAAGGGGCTCTGGAGAGAAAAACTGTTTTTT.

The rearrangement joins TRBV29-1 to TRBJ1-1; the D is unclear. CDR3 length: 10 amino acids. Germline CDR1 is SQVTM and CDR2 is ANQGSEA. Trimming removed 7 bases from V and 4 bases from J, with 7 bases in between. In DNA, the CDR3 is TGCAGCGCCGCGGCCACTGAAGCTTTCTTT. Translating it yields CSAAATEAFF.

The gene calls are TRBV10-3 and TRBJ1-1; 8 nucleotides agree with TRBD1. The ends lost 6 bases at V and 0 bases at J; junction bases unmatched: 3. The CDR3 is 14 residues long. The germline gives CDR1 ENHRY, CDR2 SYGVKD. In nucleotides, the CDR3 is TGTGCCATCAGGGGGGACAGGATGAACACTGAAGCTTTCTTT. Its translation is CAIRGDRMNTEAFF.

CDR3 amino acids: CASSQEKKGSPLHF. The CDR3 DNA sequence: TGCGCCAGCAGCCAAGAGAAGAAGGGCTCACCCCTCCACTTT. The chain combines TRBV4-1 with TRBJ1-6; D remains ambiguous. V shed 0 bases and J shed 10 bases, with 10 bases lying between them. There are 14 residues in the CDR3. CDR1 is MGHRA, CDR2 YSYEKL, per germline.

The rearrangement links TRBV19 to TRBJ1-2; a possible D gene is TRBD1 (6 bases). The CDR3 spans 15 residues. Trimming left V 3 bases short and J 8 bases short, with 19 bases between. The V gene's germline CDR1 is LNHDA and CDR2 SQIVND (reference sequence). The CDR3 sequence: CASSIYSGARYGYTF. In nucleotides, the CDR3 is TGTGCCAGTAGTATTTATTCGGGGGCGCGTTACGGCTACACCTTC.

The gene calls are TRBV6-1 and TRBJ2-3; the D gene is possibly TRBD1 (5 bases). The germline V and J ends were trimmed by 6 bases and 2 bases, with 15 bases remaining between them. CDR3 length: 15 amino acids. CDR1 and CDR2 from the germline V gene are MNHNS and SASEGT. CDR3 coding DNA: TGTGCCAGCAGGACGTCTAGGGGCTTCACAGATACGCAGTATTTT. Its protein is CASRTSRGFTDTQYF.